A single sample is the source of the 24 T cell receptor beta chains below, sequenced in a study of shared clonotypes between healthy human individuals. Clones were sequenced by immunoSEQ multiplex PCR, and TCRdb holds only the in-frame ones, with some missing. The data hold millions of clones, with about 93% observed a single time. Naive CD8 cells lacked CD45RO, underwent positive selection for CCR7 and left out terminally differentiated effector memory CD45RA+ cells. What was sequenced was naive CD8+ T cells from PBMCs. These receptor sequences come from a man aged 18-30 years in good health. Some clones in this sample may be carry-over from other donors' samples.

The chain couples TRBV11-2 to TRBJ2-3; no clear D gene. Germline CDR1 SGHAT, CDR2 FQNNGV. There are 15 residues in the CDR3. Trimming removed 3 bases from V and 0 bases from J, with 10 bases in between. The CDR3 DNA reads TGTGCCAGCAGCTTGGTCGGAGCTAGCACAGATACGCAGTATTTT. The encoded protein is CASSLVGASTDTQYF.

This chain connects TRBV2 to TRBJ2-1; D might be TRBD2 (6 bases). The CDR3 covers 16 residues. Germline CDR1 is SNHLY and CDR2 is FYNNEI. V was trimmed by 4 bases and J by 3 bases, leaving 16 bases between them. The CDR3 is CASSGISGGFYNEQFF. As DNA, the CDR3 is TGTGCCAGCAGTGGGATTAGCGGCGGGTTCTACAATGAGCAGTTCTTC.

This clone was detected only a few times. The chain carries TRBV27 and TRBJ2-7; 10 positions agree with TRBD1. The CDR3 covers 16 residues. Trimming took 2 bases from V and 3 from J; bases not matched to a gene: 7. Germline values: CDR1 MNHEY, CDR2 SMNVEV (reference sequence). The chain's CDR3 is CASSLQTGTGDYEQYF. The DNA of the CDR3 is TGTGCCAGCAGTTTACAGACCGGGACAGGGGACTACGAGCAGTACTTC.

The chain combines TRBV5-6 with TRBJ1-2; the D gene is possibly TRBD1 (5 bases). Germline assignment: CDR1 SGHDT and CDR2 YYEEEE. The V end lost 4 bases, the J end lost 3 bases, and 10 bases lay between the germline ends. The CDR3 has 13 residues. CDR3 amino acids: CASSPQGHYGYTF. The CDR3 region has the DNA TGTGCCAGCAGCCCCCAGGGACACTATGGCTACACCTTC.

The chain joins TRBV28 to TRBJ2-7; D is unclear. The CDR3 covers 12 residues. V lost 5 bases, J lost 3 bases, and 8 bases lay in between. Per germline, CDR1 MDHEN and CDR2 SYDVKM. This CDR3 reads CASSPPYYEQYF. The CDR3 nucleotides read TGTGCCAGCAGTCCCCCATACTACGAGCAGTACTTC.

The chain uses TRBV19 and TRBJ1-5, with D possibly TRBD1 on 5 matching bases. With 1 base removed from V and 10 bases from J, the gap between germline ends came to 17 bases. Germline V CDR1 and CDR2: LNHDA, SQIVND (reference sequence). This CDR3 contains 15 residues. The chain's CDR3 is CASSIGWGLEAPQHF. CDR3 DNA sequence: TGTGCCAGTAGTATAGGGTGGGGACTCGAGGCCCCCCAGCATTTT.

The chain carries TRBV7-9 and TRBJ1-2; 7 bases agree with TRBD1. Germline loops: CDR1 SEHNR, CDR2 FQNEAQ (reference sequence). The trim removed 1 base at V and 4 bases at J, leaving 6 bases unmatched. The CDR3 contains 15 residues. The CDR3 bases are TGTGCCAGCAGCTTAGAGGCCGGGACAGTCTATGGCTACACCTTC. Encoded protein: CASSLEAGTVYGYTF.

Concerning this clone: The same CDR3 arises from other DNA sequences in this sample as well. V is TRBV9 and J is TRBJ1-4; a possible D gene is TRBD1 (5 bases). Germline values: CDR1 SGDLS, CDR2 YYNGEE. The CDR3 loop spans 14 amino acids. V dropped 1 base and J dropped 4 bases, with 8 bases sitting between them. CDR3 sequence: CASSVQGGNEKLFF. CDR3 DNA sequence: TGTGCCAGCAGCGTACAGGGTGGTAATGAAAAACTGTTTTTT.

This clone has only one observation. This chain uses TRBV7-6 with TRBJ2-2; 9 positions match TRBD2. This CDR3 spans 17 amino acids. V lost 5 bases to trimming and J lost 0 bases; unmatched junction nucleotides: 7. Germline V gene sequence: CDR1 SGHVS, CDR2 FNYEAQ. The CDR3 sequence: CASSQAGGSPNTGELFF. As DNA, the CDR3 is TGTGCCAGCAGCCAAGCGGGAGGATCTCCGAACACCGGGGAGCTGTTTTTT.

The rearrangement links TRBV4-2 to TRBJ2-2, with unresolved D. V was shortened by 3 bases and J by 3 bases, with 11 bases between the two germline ends. Germline V CDR1 and CDR2: LGHNA, YNFKEQ. This CDR3 contains 15 residues. CDR3 in DNA: TGTGCCAGCAGCCATGTTTTAGCTTACACCGGGGAGCTGTTTTTT. Amino acid sequence: CASSHVLAYTGELFF.

V usage is TRBV9 and J usage is TRBJ1-1; tentative D call: TRBD1 (5 bases). Deletions cut 2 bases from V and 0 bases from J, with 11 bases between. Germline values: CDR1 SGDLS, CDR2 YYNGEE. The CDR3 has 15 amino acids. The CDR3 protein is CASSVTGTLNTEAFF. The CDR3 DNA reads TGTGCCAGCAGCGTTACCGGGACCCTGAACACTGAAGCTTTCTTT.

This chain links TRBV9 with TRBJ1-1, with 7 bases lining up with TRBD1. Trimming took 4 bases from V and 1 from J; bases not matched to a gene: 7. The germline CDR1 and CDR2 sequences are SGDLS and YYNGEE. The CDR3 has 15 residues. The CDR3 region has the DNA TGTGCCAGCAGCCTAACAGGGGCTAGGAACACTGAAGCTTTCTTT. Its protein product is CASSLTGARNTEAFF.

The V and J genes are TRBV6-1 and TRBJ2-3; weak D call: TRBD2 (6 bases). CDR1 is MNHNS and CDR2 is SASEGT in the germline V gene. V shed 2 bases and J shed 2 bases, with 23 bases lying between them. The CDR3 spans 19 residues. CDR3 amino acids: CASSEWISGFGETTDTQYF. DNA for the CDR3: TGTGCCAGCAGTGAATGGATTAGCGGTTTTGGAGAAACCACAGATACGCAGTATTTT.

This chain joins TRBV9 and TRBJ2-1; D call uncertain. CDR3 length equals 13 residues. Trimming cost V 5 bases and J 6 bases, with 12 bases left between them. The germline gives CDR1 SGDLS, CDR2 YYNGEE. The CDR3, as DNA: TGTGCCAGCAGTGGACCATCCCCCAATGAGCAGTTCTTC. Protein: CASSGPSPNEQFF.

This clone was detected only a few times. The V and J genes are TRBV25-1 and TRBJ1-4; D unclear. CDR3 length: 10 residues. The V gene lost 6 bases and the J gene lost 8 bases, with 4 bases spanning the gap. Germline CDR1 reads MGHDK; CDR2 reads SYGVNS. CDR3 coding DNA: TGTGCCAGCAGGAGGGAAAAACTGTTTTTT. Protein: CASRREKLFF.

For this clone: Other DNA variants within this sample encode the same CDR3. Here the CDR3 reads CASRTGNTIYF. Written as DNA, the CDR3 is TGTGCCAGCAGAACTGGAAACACCATATATTTT. The V and J genes are TRBV28 and TRBJ1-3; D not resolved. V was pared by 6 bases and J by 2 bases, with 2 bases between. CDR1 is MDHEN, CDR2 SYDVKM, per germline. The CDR3 is made up of 11 amino acids.

Comments on this clone: Other DNA sequences from this sample encode an identical CDR3 as well. V gene TRBV11-2 combines with J gene TRBJ2-7; D gene ambiguous. V lost 0 bases to trimming and J lost 4 bases, with 4 bases between them. Germline CDR1 and CDR2: SGHAT and FQNNGV. The CDR3 spans 12 residues. As DNA, the CDR3 is TGTGCCAGCAGCTTAGAGCGATACGAGCAGTACTTC. Translation gives CASSLERYEQYF. Full variable domain (remainder filled in from reference TRBV11-2 and TRBJ2-7): EAGVAQSPRYKIIEKRQSVAFWCNPISGHATLYWYQQILGQGPKLLIQFQNNGVVDDSQLPKDRFSAERLKGVDSTLKIQPAKLEDSAVYLCASSLERYEQYFGPGTRLTVT.

V is TRBV30 and J is TRBJ2-7; either TRBD1 or TRBD2 may fit D (6 bases each). V shed 1 base and J shed 1 base, with 11 bases lying between them. Germline CDR1 and CDR2: GTSNPN and SVGIG (reference sequence). The CDR3 contains 14 residues. Here the CDR3 DNA reads TGTGCCTGGAGTGCTGGGGGGCGTTCCTACGAGCAGTACTTC. This translates into CAWSAGGRSYEQYF.

This clone was picked up one time. It may be a read error: a sequence one base away is much more abundant. This sequence joins TRBV5-6 and TRBJ2-2; no clear D. Germline loops: CDR1 SGHDT, CDR2 YYEEEE. The V end lost 4 bases, the J end lost 2 bases, and 3 bases lay between the germline ends. There are 12 residues in the CDR3. The CDR3 sequence is CASSVNTGELFF. CDR3 sequence (DNA): TGTGCCAGCAGCGTAAACACCGGGGAGCTGTTTTTT. Using reference TRBV5-6 and TRBJ2-2 for the parts outside the CDR3, the full variable domain is DAGVTQSPTHLIKTRGQQVTLRCSPKSGHDTVSWYQQALGQGPQFIFQYYEEEERQRGNFPDRFSGHQFPNYSSELNVNALLLGDSALYLCASSVNTGELFFGEGSRLTVL.

The DNA for the CDR3 is TGTGCCAGCAGTCTCCTCCAAGGGGAGGGGGCAAGTCACTATGGCTACACCTTC. This translates into CASSLLQGEGASHYGYTF. V gene TRBV27 combines with J gene TRBJ1-2; 7 bases line up with TRBD1. Germline V gene sequence: CDR1 MNHEY, CDR2 SMNVEV (reference sequence). V lost 5 bases and J lost 3; bases outside the gene matches: 18. This CDR3 has 18 amino acids.

The CDR3: CASSARTSGRVNEQFF. DNA of the CDR3: TGTGCCAGCAGTGCTAGGACTAGCGGGAGGGTAAATGAGCAGTTCTTC. The chain carries TRBV6-1 and TRBJ2-1; 15 bases map to TRBD2. The V gene end was trimmed by 4 bases and the J gene end by 7 bases; junction bases not matched to a gene: 5. Germline assignment: CDR1 MNHNS and CDR2 SASEGT. CDR3 length: 16 amino acids.

J is TRBJ2-5 and V is TRBV28; 9 nucleotides agree with TRBD2. The V gene end was trimmed by 6 bases and the J gene end by 10 bases; junction bases not matched to a gene: 18. The CDR3 has 16 amino acids. Germline V gene sequence: CDR1 MDHEN, CDR2 SYDVKM. The CDR3 is CASSRPTEGLARGQYF. The DNA for the CDR3 is TGTGCCAGCAGCCGACCGACGGAAGGACTAGCGCGTGGCCAGTACTTC.

The chain employs TRBV7-9 and TRBJ2-7, with no clear D. The CDR3 contains 15 residues. Germline CDR1 SEHNR, CDR2 FQNEAQ (reference sequence). The V gene lost 3 bases and the J gene lost 6 bases, with 18 bases spanning the gap. As DNA, the CDR3 is TGTGCCAGCAGCTTTGTTGGTGCAGTTTTTCGCGAGCAGTACTTC. Translation gives CASSFVGAVFREQYF. The full variable domain, completed using reference TRBV7-9 and TRBJ2-7, is DTGVSQNPRHKITKRGQNVTFRCDPISEHNRLYWYRQTLGQGPEFLTYFQNEAQLEKSRLLSDRFSAERPKGSFSTLEIQRTEQGDSAMYLCASSFVGAVFREQYFGPGTRLTVT.

The chain links TRBV4-1 to TRBJ2-7; TRBD2 agrees at 10 bases. The V gene end was trimmed by 2 bases and the J gene end by 0 bases; junction bases not matched to a gene: 4. Germline V CDR1 and CDR2: MGHRA, YSYEKL. CDR3 length: 16 amino acids. CDR3 amino acids: CASSQWASGSSYEQYF. The CDR3 DNA reads as TGCGCCAGCAGCCAATGGGCTAGCGGGAGCTCCTACGAGCAGTACTTC.